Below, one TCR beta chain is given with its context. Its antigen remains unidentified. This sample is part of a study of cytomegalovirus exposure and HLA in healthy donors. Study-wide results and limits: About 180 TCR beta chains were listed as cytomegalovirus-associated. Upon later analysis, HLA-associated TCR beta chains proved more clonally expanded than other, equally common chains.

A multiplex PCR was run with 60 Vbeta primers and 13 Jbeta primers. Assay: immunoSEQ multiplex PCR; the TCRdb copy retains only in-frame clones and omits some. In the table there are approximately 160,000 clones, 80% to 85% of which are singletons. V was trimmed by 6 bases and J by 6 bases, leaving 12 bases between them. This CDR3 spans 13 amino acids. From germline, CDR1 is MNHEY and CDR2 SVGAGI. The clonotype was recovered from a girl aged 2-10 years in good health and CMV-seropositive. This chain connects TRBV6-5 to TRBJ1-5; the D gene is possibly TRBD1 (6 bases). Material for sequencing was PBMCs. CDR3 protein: CASRRTGTQPQHF. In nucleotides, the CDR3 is TGTGCCAGCAGACGTACAGGGACTCAGCCCCAGCATTTT.